The 29 T cell receptor beta chains in this list originate from one sample, sequenced in a study of T cell responses to AZD1222 COVID-19 vaccine. TCRdb's table, derived via immunoSEQ multiplex PCR, lists solely in-frame clones and lacks some. The sample contains fewer than 150,000 clones, more than 70% of which appear only once. Sequenced here: peripheral blood, sampled 28 days after the second AZD1222 dose. These receptors were obtained from an adult who received the AZD1222 COVID-19 vaccine.

The CDR3 DNA sequence: TGTGCCAGCAGTGAACGGACAGGTCCTAACTATGGCTACACCTTC. Protein: CASSERTGPNYGYTF. V usage is TRBV6-1 and J usage is TRBJ1-2; 7 positions match TRBD1. This CDR3 has 15 amino acids. Germline values: CDR1 MNHNS, CDR2 SASEGT. The trim removed 2 bases at V and 0 bases at J, leaving 3 bases unmatched.

Concerning this clone itself: The junction does not match germline at one end; this may be a read error. This rearrangement joins TRBV6-2 or TRBV6-3 to TRBJ1-5; D uncertain. The germline gives CDR1 MNHEY, CDR2 SVGEGT. This CDR3 is 17 amino acids long. CDR3 in amino acids: CASRPRPPSSSDQPQHF. DNA of the CDR3: TGTGCCAGCAGGCCTAGGCCACCATCAAGTAGCGATCAGCCCCAGCATTTT.

This CDR3 is CASSLAAGVANYGYTF. CDR3 in DNA: TGCGCCAGCAGCTTGGCGGCTGGGGTAGCTAACTATGGCTACACCTTC. This sequence joins TRBV5-1 and TRBJ1-2; D gene uncertain. Germline V CDR1 and CDR2: SGHRS, YFSETQ. The length of the CDR3 is 16 residues. The ends were cut back, 0 bases at V and 0 bases at J, with 12 bases in the middle.

The chain is built from TRBV18 and TRBJ1-1; 10 bases are a match to TRBD1. The V gene's germline CDR1 is KGHSH and CDR2 LQKENI. The CDR3 runs 18 residues. Trimming took 6 bases from V and 0 from J; bases not matched to a gene: 13. CDR3: CASSPRPGQGQMNTEAFF. CDR3 nucleotides: TGTGCCAGCTCTCCGCGGCCGGGACAGGGGCAGATGAACACTGAAGCTTTCTTT.

The V and J genes are TRBV28 and TRBJ2-5; D is possibly TRBD2 (6 bases). The CDR3 has 14 residues. In germline, CDR1 is MDHEN, CDR2 SYDVKM. The V end was cut by 4 bases, the J end by 4 bases, with 13 bases between. CDR3 bases: TGTGCCAGCAGTTCCCTGCTGGGAGGAGAGACCCAGTACTTC. Its protein is CASSSLLGGETQYF.

The chain is built from TRBV5-5 and TRBJ2-5; the D is unclear. Deletions cut 3 bases from V and 5 bases from J, with 14 bases between. The CDR3 contains 14 residues. Germline CDR1 SGHKS, CDR2 YYEKEE (reference sequence). The CDR3 here is CASSSYRSEETQYF. The CDR3 nucleotides read TGTGCCAGCAGCTCCTACCGATCCGAGGAGACCCAGTACTTC.

This chain joins TRBV19 and TRBJ2-1, with D possibly TRBD2 on 6 matching bases. The germline V and J ends were trimmed by 6 bases and 8 bases, with 17 bases remaining between them. The germline CDR1 and CDR2 sequences are LNHDA and SQIVND (reference sequence). The CDR3 covers 14 residues. CDR3 in amino acids: CASRGLASDYEQFF. DNA of the CDR3: TGTGCCAGTAGGGGACTGGCTTCGGATTATGAGCAGTTCTTC. The variable domain in full, with the rest retrieved from reference TRBV19 and TRBJ2-1, is DGGITQSPKYLFRKEGQNVTLSCEQNLNHDAMYWYRQDPGQGLRLIYYSQIVNDFQKGDIAEGYSVSREKKESFPLTVTSAQKNPTAFYLCASRGLASDYEQFFGPGTRLTVL.

The chain links TRBV25-1 to TRBJ2-7; D remains unclear. Germline CDR1 is MGHDK and CDR2 is SYGVNS. Trimming pared 3 bases from V and 5 bases from J, leaving 17 bases between. This CDR3 spans 15 amino acids. The CDR3 is CASSDQLVSSHEQYF. In DNA form, the CDR3 reads TGTGCCAGCAGTGACCAGTTGGTTTCGTCCCACGAGCAGTACTTC.

This CDR3 reads CASSQGFSGNTQETQYF. CDR3 nucleotides: TGCGCCAGCAGCCAAGGCTTTTCCGGAAACACGCAAGAGACCCAGTACTTC. The chain is built from TRBV4-1 and TRBJ2-5; D call uncertain. Trimming cost V 1 base and J 2 bases, with 17 bases left between them. CDR1 and CDR2 from the germline V gene are MGHRA and YSYEKL. This CDR3 has 17 amino acids.

The chain joins TRBV6-2 or TRBV6-3 to TRBJ2-7; no clear D gene. Trimming took off 0 bases at V and 10 bases at J, with 16 bases between the two ends. The CDR3 consists of 14 residues. CDR1 is MNHEY and CDR2 is SVGEGT in the germline V gene. The CDR3 DNA follows: TGTGCCAGCAGTTACTCGCCCTTCGGGCAGGCCCAGTACTTC. Its translation is CASSYSPFGQAQYF.

The CDR3 is CASSLYDEQFF. The CDR3 coding sequence is TGTGCCAGCAGCTTGTACGATGAGCAGTTCTTC. This chain connects TRBV5-6 to TRBJ2-1; D is undetermined. V gave up 1 base and J gave up 8 bases, with 4 bases separating them. Germline CDR1 reads SGHDT; CDR2 reads YYEEEE. The CDR3 extends over 11 amino acids.

V usage is TRBV7-3 and J usage is TRBJ2-3; 10 bases map to TRBD2. V gave up 4 bases and J gave up 0 bases; unmatched junction bases: 4. CDR1 and CDR2 (germline): SGHTA, FQGTGA. The CDR3 consists of 16 residues. The CDR3 nucleotides are TGTGCCAGCAGCTCACTAGCGGGGACAAGCACAGATACGCAGTATTTT. Translating gives CASSSLAGTSTDTQYF.

This clone was counted a few times. The chain employs TRBV7-3 and TRBJ2-3, with 8 bases matching TRBD2. The CDR3 runs to 16 residues. Germline V gene sequence: CDR1 SGHTA, CDR2 FQGTGA. J was trimmed by 3 bases and V by 0 bases; bases with no gene match: 5. Here the CDR3 DNA reads TGTGCCAGCAGCTTAACGCGGGGGGATGGGACAGATACGCAGTATTTT. Translation: CASSLTRGDGTDTQYF.

This sequence joins TRBV4-3 and TRBJ2-1; 8 nucleotides match TRBD2. Trimming removed 2 bases from V and 5 bases from J; junction bases left unmatched: 11. The CDR3 consists of 17 residues. Germline values: CDR1 LGHNA, CDR2 YSLEER. CDR3 DNA: TGCGCCAGCAGCCAACGTGAAAGAGGCGGGAGGCACAATGAGCAGTTCTTC. Translation: CASSQRERGGRHNEQFF.

The gene calls are TRBV16 and TRBJ2-7; D perhaps matches TRBD1 (7 bases). This CDR3 region has 13 residues. The germline V gene has CDR1 KGHSY and CDR2 FQNENV. The V end was cut by 2 bases, the J end by 5 bases, with 10 bases between. CDR3 sequence reads: CASSQQGGNEQYF. The CDR3 DNA is TGTGCCAGCAGCCAACAGGGGGGCAACGAGCAGTACTTC.

This clone occurred a few times. The chain links TRBV7-2 to TRBJ1-2; the D is unclear. CDR3 length equals 14 residues. Germline CDR1 and CDR2: SGHTA and FQGNSA. V was clipped by 3 bases and J by 4 bases, with 12 bases between them. The CDR3: CASSFEVFGYGYTF. The CDR3 region has the DNA TGTGCCAGCAGCTTTGAGGTTTTTGGCTATGGCTACACCTTC. Combining the CDR3 with reference TRBV7-2 and TRBJ1-2 gives the whole variable domain GAGVSQSPSNKVTEKGKDVELRCDPISGHTALYWYRQSLGQGLEFLIYFQGNSAPDKSGLPSDRFSAERTGGSVSTLTIQRTQQEDSAVYLCASSFEVFGYGYTFGSGTRLTVV.

The rearrangement links TRBV6-6 to TRBJ2-7, with TRBD1 matching 12 bases. This CDR3 contains 14 residues. V lost 8 bases, J lost 4 bases, and 6 bases stayed unmatched. From germline, CDR1 is MNHNY and CDR2 SVGAGI (reference sequence). DNA of the CDR3: TGTGCCAGCGGGGGACAGGGGGCTGTATACGAGCAGTACTTC. It encodes CASGGQGAVYEQYF.

This chain uses TRBV4-1 with TRBJ1-1; D not certain. Deletions cut 1 base from V and 0 bases from J, with 3 bases between. The CDR3 is 13 residues long. Germline-derived CDR1 and CDR2 are MGHRA and YSYEKL. The CDR3 region has the DNA TGCGCCAGCAGCCAAGTTATGAACACTGAAGCTTTCTTT. This translates into CASSQVMNTEAFF.

V gene TRBV3-1 (or the pseudogene TRBV3-2) combines with J gene TRBJ1-6; possibly TRBD1 for D (5 bases). V lost 3 bases, J lost 7 bases, and 16 bases lay in between. Germline V gives CDR1 LGHDT, CDR2 YNNKEL (reference sequence). The CDR3 contains 16 residues. In DNA form, the CDR3 reads TGTGCCAGCAGCCATGTTTACAGGTTTCGAAATTCACCCCTCCACTTT. It codes for CASSHVYRFRNSPLHF.

The chain has TRBV5-6 and TRBJ1-1; D unclear. Germline V gene sequence: CDR1 SGHDT, CDR2 YYEEEE. V was pared by 4 bases and J by 6 bases, with 19 bases between. The CDR3 is 15 residues long. CDR3 region: CASSHRTFLVAEAFF. The CDR3 nucleotides are TGTGCCAGCAGCCACCGGACCTTTCTAGTAGCTGAAGCTTTCTTT. Together with reference TRBV5-6 and TRBJ1-1, the CDR3 gives the full variable domain: DAGVTQSPTHLIKTRGQQVTLRCSPKSGHDTVSWYQQALGQGPQFIFQYYEEEERQRGNFPDRFSGHQFPNYSSELNVNALLLGDSALYLCASSHRTFLVAEAFFGQGTRLTVV.

V is TRBV7-9 and J is TRBJ2-3; 8 bases are shared with TRBD1. Trimming removed 4 bases from V and 2 bases from J; junction bases left unmatched: 8. The CDR3 runs to 16 residues. Germline values: CDR1 SEHNR, CDR2 FQNEAQ (reference sequence). The CDR3 DNA reads as TGTGCCAGCAGCTCAGACAGGGGCTTGGTCACAGATACGCAGTATTTT. Translated, it gives CASSSDRGLVTDTQYF.

V is TRBV28 and J is TRBJ2-7; no reliable D call. V shed 0 bases and J shed 2 bases, with 8 bases lying between them. Germline assignment: CDR1 MDHEN and CDR2 SYDVKM. The CDR3 loop spans 14 amino acids. CDR3 residues: CASSLWGFPYEQYF. The CDR3 DNA follows: TGTGCCAGCAGTTTATGGGGTTTCCCCTACGAGCAGTACTTC.

CDR3 amino acids: CAWSSPTSGSNEQFF. CDR3 sequence (DNA): TGTGCCTGGAGTTCCCCGACTAGCGGGAGCAATGAGCAGTTCTTC. The chain combines TRBV30 with TRBJ2-1; 12 bases match TRBD2. V lost 2 bases and J lost 6; bases outside the gene matches: 5. Germline V CDR1 and CDR2: GTSNPN, SVGIG (reference sequence). This CDR3 spans 15 amino acids.

The J gene is TRBJ2-3, the V gene TRBV27; D not certain. The CDR3 is 16 amino acids. Deletions cut 6 bases from V and 0 bases from J, with 16 bases between. Germline V gene lookup returns CDR1 MNHEY and CDR2 SMNVEV (reference sequence). CDR3 bases: TGTGCCAGCAGGGCCTTCGTGGGGTCTAGCACAGATACGCAGTATTTT. This gives the protein CASRAFVGSSTDTQYF.

The chain has TRBV7-9 and TRBJ1-4; 7 nucleotides match TRBD1. Germline loops: CDR1 SEHNR, CDR2 FQNEAQ (reference sequence). The ends lost 4 bases at V and 1 base at J; junction bases unmatched: 6. This CDR3 contains 16 residues. The CDR3 DNA sequence: TGTGCCAGCAGCTCCACAGGGGCCGGAACTAATGAAAAACTGTTTTTT. This translates into CASSSTGAGTNEKLFF.

The rearrangement links TRBV2 to TRBJ1-2, with 9 positions matching TRBD1. The CDR3 length is 15 residues. Germline CDR1 is SNHLY and CDR2 is FYNNEI. The V segment lost 6 bases and the J segment 6 bases; nucleotides outside the gene matches: 11. CDR3 residues: CASRSGTGSENGYTF. CDR3 coding DNA: TGTGCCAGCAGATCCGGGACAGGGTCGGAGAATGGCTACACCTTC.

This chain joins TRBV6-2 or TRBV6-3 and TRBJ1-5; 9 bases align to TRBD1. CDR3 length equals 17 residues. With V trimmed by 5 bases and J by 5 bases, 13 bases remained unmatched. CDR1 and CDR2 from the germline V gene are MNHEY and SVGEGT. CDR3 residues: CASSPVRQGEIHQPQHF. CDR3 sequence (DNA): TGTGCCAGCAGTCCCGTTCGACAGGGGGAAATACATCAGCCCCAGCATTTT.

The genes are TRBV4-2 and TRBJ2-1; 14 bases agree with TRBD2. V trimming: 10 bases; J trimming: 4 bases; junction bases outside the gene matches: 15. Germline CDR1 reads LGHNA; CDR2 reads YNFKEQ. The CDR3 is made up of 18 amino acids. CDR3 amino acids: CATTPGSGLAGVYNEQFF. The CDR3 nucleotides read TGTGCCACCACCCCGGGATCGGGACTAGCGGGAGTGTACAATGAGCAGTTCTTC.

This chain connects TRBV19 to TRBJ1-4; D not resolved. V was clipped by 6 bases and J by 8 bases, with 16 bases between them. In germline, CDR1 is LNHDA, CDR2 SQIVND (reference sequence). This CDR3 has 14 amino acids. This chain's CDR3 is CASRESPRFEKLFF. Here the CDR3 DNA reads TGTGCCAGTAGGGAAAGTCCACGGTTCGAAAAACTGTTTTTT.